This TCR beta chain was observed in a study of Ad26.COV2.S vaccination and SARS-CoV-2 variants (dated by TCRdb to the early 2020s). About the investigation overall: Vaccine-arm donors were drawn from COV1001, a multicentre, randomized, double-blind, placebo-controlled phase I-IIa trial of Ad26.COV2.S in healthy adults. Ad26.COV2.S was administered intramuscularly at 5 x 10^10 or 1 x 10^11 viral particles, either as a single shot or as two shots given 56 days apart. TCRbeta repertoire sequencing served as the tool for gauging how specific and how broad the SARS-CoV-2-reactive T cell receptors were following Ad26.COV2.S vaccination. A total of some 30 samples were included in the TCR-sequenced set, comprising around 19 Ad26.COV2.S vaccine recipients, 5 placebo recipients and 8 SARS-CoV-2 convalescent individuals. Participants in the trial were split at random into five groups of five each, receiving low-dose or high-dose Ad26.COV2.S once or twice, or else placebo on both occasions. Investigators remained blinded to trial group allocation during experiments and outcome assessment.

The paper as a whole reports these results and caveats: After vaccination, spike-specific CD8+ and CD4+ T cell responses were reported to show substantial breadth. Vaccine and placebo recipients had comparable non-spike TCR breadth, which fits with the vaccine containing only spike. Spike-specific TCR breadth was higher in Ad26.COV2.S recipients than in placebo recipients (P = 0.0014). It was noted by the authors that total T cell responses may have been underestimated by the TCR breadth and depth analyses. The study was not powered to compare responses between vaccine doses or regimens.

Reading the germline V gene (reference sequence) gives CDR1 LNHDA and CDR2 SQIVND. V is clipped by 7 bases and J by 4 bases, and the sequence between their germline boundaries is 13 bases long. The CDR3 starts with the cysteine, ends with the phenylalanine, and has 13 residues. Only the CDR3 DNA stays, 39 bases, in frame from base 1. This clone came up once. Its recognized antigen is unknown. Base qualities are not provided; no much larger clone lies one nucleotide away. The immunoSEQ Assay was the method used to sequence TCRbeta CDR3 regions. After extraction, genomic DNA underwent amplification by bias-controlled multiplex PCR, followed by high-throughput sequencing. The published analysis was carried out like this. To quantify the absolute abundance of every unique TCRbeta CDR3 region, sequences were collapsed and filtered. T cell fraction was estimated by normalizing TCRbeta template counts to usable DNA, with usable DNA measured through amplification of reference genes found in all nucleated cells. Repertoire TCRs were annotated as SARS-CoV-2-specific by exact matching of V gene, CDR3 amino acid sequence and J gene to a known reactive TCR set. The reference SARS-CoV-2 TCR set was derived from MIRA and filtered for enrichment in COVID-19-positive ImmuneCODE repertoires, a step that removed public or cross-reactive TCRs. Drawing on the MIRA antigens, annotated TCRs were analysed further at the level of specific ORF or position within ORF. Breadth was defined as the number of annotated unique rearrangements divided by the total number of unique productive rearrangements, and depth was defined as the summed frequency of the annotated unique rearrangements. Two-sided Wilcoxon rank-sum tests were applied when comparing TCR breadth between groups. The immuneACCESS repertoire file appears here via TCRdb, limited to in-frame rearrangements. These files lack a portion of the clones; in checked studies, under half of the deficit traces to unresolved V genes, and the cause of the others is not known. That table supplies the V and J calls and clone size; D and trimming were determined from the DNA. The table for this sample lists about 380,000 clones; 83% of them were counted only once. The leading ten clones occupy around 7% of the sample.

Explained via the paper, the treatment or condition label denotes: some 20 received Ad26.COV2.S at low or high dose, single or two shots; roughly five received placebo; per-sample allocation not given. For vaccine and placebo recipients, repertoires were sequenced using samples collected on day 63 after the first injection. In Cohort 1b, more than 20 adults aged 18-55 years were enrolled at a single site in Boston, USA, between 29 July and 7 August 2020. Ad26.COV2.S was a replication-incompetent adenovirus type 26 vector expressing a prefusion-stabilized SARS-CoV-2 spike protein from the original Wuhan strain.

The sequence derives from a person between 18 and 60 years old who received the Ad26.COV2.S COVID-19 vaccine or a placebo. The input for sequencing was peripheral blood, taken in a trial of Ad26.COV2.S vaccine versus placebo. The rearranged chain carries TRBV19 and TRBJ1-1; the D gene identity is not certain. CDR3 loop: CASIGTRGTEAFF. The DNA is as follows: TGTGCCAGTATAGGTACTCGTGGCACTGAAGCTTTCTTT.